This T cell receptor (beta chain) derives from a study of blood T cells in healthy people across ages. About the research overall: About one barcoded beta molecule per two T cells came from capture by template switching. Study outcomes and limitations: More naive CD4+ cells and higher diversity were found in long-lived than in aged donors. Conclusively comparing naive with antigen-experienced cells was impossible with unsorted PBMCs.

They isolated at least 6 million PBMCs from each sample. About this clonotype itself: Its antigen is not known.

A second PCR of 7 to 11 cycles used a sample-barcoded 5' primer and a J-beta primer mix. MiXCR, run by TCRdb on the 5' RACE reads, gives a single entry per CDR3 protein. The repertoire holds hundreds of thousands of distinct CDR3 sequences, 35% to 50% seen once, with 30% in the top ten. Germline assignment: CDR1 DFQATT and CDR2 SNEGSKA (reference sequence). Trimming shortened V by 6 bases and J by 4 bases, and 21 bases separated the two germline ends. The CDR3 runs 15 residues. Input material: blood. The receptor was derived from a man older than 75 in good health. V is TRBV20-1 and J is TRBJ2-5, with D possibly being TRBD1 (6 bases). The CDR3 loop is CSATDSAFVIETQYF. CDR3 in DNA: TGCAGTGCGACGGACAGCGCCTTTGTGATAGAGACCCAGTACTTC.